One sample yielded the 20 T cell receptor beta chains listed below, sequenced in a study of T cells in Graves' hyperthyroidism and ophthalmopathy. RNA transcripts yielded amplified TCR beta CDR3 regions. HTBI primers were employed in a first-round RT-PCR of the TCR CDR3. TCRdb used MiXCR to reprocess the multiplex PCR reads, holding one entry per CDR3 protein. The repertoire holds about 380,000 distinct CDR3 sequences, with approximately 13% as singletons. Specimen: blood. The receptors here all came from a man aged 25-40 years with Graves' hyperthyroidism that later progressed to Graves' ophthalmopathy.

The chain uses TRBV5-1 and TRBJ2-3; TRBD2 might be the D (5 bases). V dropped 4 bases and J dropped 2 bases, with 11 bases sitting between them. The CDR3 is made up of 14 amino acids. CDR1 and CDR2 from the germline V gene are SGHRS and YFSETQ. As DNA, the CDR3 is TGCGCCAGCAGCGTGGACTCTATCACAGATACGCAGTATTTT. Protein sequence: CASSVDSITDTQYF.

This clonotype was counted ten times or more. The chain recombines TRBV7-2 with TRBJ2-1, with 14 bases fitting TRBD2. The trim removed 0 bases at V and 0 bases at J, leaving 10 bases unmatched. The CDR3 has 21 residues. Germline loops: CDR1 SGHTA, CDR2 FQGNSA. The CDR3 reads CASSLARAGLAGASSYNEQFF. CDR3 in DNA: TGTGCCAGCAGCTTAGCTAGGGCGGGACTAGCGGGGGCGAGCTCCTACAATGAGCAGTTCTTC. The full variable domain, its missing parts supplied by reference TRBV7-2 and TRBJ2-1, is GAGVSQSPSNKVTEKGKDVELRCDPISGHTALYWYRQSLGQGLEFLIYFQGNSAPDKSGLPSDRFSAERTGGSVSTLTIQRTQQEDSAVYLCASSLARAGLAGASSYNEQFFGPGTRLTVL.

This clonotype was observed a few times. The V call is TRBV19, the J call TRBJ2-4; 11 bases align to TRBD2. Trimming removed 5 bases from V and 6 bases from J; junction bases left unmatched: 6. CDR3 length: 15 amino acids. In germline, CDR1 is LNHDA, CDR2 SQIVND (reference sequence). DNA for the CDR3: TGTGCCAGTAGTCCGACTAGCGGGGTACCAAACATTCAGTACTTC. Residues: CASSPTSGVPNIQYF. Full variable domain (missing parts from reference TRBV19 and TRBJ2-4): DGGITQSPKYLFRKEGQNVTLSCEQNLNHDAMYWYRQDPGQGLRLIYYSQIVNDFQKGDIAEGYSVSREKKESFPLTVTSAQKNPTAFYLCASSPTSGVPNIQYFGAGTRLSVL.

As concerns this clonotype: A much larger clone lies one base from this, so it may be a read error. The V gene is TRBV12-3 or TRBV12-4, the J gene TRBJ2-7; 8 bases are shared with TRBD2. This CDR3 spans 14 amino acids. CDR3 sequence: CASSTSGGAYERYF. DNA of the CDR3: TGTGCCAGCAGTACGAGCGGGGGAGCCTACGAGCGGTACTTC.

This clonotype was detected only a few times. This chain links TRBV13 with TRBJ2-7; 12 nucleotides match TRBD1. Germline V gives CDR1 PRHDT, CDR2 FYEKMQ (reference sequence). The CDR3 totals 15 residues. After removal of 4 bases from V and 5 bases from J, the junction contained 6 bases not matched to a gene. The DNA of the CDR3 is TGTGCCAGCAGCTACCGGGACAGGGGGCCGGACGAGCAGTACTTC. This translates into CASSYRDRGPDEQYF.

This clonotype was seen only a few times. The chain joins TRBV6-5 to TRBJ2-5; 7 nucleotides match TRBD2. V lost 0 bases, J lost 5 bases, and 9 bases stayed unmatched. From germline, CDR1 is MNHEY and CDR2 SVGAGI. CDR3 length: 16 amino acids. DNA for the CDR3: TGTGCCAGCAGTTACTCCCCCTCTAGCGGTGGGGAGACCCAGTACTTC. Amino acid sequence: CASSYSPSSGGETQYF.

The CDR3 loop reads CASSQGFRGDTEAFF. CDR3 nucleotides: TGTGCCAGCAGCCAAGGCTTCAGGGGTGACACTGAAGCTTTCTTT. The chain uses TRBV14 and TRBJ1-1; TRBD1 might be the D (6 bases). This CDR3 is 15 amino acids long. CDR1 and CDR2 from the germline V gene are SGHDN and FVKESK. The V end was cut by 1 base, the J end by 3 bases, with 12 bases between.

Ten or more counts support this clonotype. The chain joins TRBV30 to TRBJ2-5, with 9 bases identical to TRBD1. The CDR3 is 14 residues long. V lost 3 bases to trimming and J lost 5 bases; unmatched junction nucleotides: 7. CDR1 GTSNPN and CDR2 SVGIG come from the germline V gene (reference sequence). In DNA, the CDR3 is TGTGCCTGGAGCCACGGACAGGGGATGGAGACCCAGTACTTC. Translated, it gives CAWSHGQGMETQYF. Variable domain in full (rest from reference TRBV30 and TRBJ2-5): SQTIHQWPATLVQPVGSPLSLECTVEGTSNPNLYWYRQAAGRGLQLLFYSVGIGQISSEVPQNLSASRPQDRQFILSSKKLLLSDSGFYLCAWSHGQGMETQYFGPGTRLLVL.

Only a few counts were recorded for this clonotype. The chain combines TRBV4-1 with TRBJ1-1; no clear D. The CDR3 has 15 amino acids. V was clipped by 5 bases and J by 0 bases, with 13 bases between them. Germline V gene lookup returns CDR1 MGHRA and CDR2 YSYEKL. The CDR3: CASSSLGGMNTEAFF. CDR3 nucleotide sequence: TGCGCCAGCAGCTCTCTGGGAGGGATGAACACTGAAGCTTTCTTT.

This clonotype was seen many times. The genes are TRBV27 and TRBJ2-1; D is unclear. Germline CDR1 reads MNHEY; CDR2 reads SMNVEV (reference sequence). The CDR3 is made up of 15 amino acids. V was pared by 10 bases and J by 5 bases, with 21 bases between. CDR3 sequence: CATMGYAWGNNEQFF. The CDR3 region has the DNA TGTGCCACCATGGGGTATGCGTGGGGAAACAATGAGCAGTTCTTC.

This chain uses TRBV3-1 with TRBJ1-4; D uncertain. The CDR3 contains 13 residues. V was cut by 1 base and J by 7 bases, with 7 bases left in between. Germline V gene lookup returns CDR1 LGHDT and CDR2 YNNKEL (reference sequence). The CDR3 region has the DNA TGTGCCAGCAGCCAAGGGGATTTTGAAAAACTGTTTTTT. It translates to CASSQGDFEKLFF.

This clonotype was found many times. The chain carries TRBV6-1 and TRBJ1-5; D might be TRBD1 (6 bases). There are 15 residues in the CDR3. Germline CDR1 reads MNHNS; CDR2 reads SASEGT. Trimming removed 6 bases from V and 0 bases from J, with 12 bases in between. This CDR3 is CASRDSRYSNQPQHF. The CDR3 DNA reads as TGTGCCAGCAGGGACAGTCGTTATAGCAATCAGCCCCAGCATTTT.

Written as DNA, the CDR3 is TGTGCCAGCAGCCAAGATTTTCGCTCTGGAAACACCATATATTTT. Its protein product is CASSQDFRSGNTIYF. The chain joins TRBV3-1 to TRBJ1-3, with no clear D. V lost 0 bases and J 0 bases, leaving 6 bases between the germline ends. Per the germline V gene, CDR1 is LGHDT and CDR2 is YNNKEL (reference sequence). The CDR3 totals 15 residues.

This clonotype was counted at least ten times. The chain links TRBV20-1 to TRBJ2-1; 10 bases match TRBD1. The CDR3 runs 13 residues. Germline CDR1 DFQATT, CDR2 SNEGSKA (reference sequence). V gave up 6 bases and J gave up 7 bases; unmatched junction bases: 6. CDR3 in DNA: TGCAGTGCCCGACAGGGGGCGAGAAATGAGCAGTTCTTC. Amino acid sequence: CSARQGARNEQFF.

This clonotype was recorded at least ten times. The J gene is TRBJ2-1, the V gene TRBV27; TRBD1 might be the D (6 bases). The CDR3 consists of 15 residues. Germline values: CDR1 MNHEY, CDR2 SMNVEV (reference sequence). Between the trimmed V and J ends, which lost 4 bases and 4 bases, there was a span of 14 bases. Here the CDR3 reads CASSYTGKGYNEQFF. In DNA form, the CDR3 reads TGTGCCAGCAGTTACACAGGGAAGGGGTACAATGAGCAGTTCTTC.

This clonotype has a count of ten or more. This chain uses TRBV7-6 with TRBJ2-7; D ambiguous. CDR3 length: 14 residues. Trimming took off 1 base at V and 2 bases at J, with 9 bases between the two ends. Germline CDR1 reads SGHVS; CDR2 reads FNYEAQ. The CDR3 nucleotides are TGTGCCAGCAGCTTAGAAAGTGGTCCCTACGAGCAGTACTTC. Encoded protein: CASSLESGPYEQYF. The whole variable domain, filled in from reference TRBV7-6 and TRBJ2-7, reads GAGVSQSPRYKVTKRGQDVALRCDPISGHVSLYWYRQALGQGPEFLTYFNYEAQQDKSGLPNDRFSAERPEGSISTLTIQRTEQRDSAMYRCASSLESGPYEQYFGPGTRLTVT.

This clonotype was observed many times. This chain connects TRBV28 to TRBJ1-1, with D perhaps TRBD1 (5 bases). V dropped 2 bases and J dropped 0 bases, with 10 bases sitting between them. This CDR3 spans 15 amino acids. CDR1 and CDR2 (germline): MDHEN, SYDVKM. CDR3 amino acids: CASSLNGRVNTEAFF. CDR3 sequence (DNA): TGTGCCAGCAGTTTAAACGGCAGGGTGAACACTGAAGCTTTCTTT.

The CDR3 sequence: CASSPRGRQGAYEQYF. The DNA for the CDR3 is TGTGCCAGTAGTCCGCGGGGTCGACAGGGGGCCTACGAGCAGTACTTC. The chain carries TRBV19 and TRBJ2-7, with 9 nucleotides matching TRBD1. The CDR3 has 16 amino acids. The junction had 10 bases not matched to a gene; V was cut back by 5 bases and J by 2 bases. Per germline, CDR1 LNHDA and CDR2 SQIVND (reference sequence).

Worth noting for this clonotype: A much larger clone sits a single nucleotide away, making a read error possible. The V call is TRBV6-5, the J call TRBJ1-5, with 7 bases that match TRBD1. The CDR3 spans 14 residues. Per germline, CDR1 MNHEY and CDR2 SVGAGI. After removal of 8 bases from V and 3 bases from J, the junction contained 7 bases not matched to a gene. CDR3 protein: CASGWDRDNQPQHF. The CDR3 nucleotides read TGTGCCAGCGGTTGGGACAGAGACAATCAGCCCCAGCATTTT.

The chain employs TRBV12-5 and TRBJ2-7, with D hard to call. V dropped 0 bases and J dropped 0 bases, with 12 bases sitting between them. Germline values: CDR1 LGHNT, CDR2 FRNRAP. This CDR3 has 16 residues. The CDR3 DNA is TGTGCTAGTGGTTTGGTACTAAGCCGAGTCTCCTACGAGCAGTACTTC. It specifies CASGLVLSRVSYEQYF.